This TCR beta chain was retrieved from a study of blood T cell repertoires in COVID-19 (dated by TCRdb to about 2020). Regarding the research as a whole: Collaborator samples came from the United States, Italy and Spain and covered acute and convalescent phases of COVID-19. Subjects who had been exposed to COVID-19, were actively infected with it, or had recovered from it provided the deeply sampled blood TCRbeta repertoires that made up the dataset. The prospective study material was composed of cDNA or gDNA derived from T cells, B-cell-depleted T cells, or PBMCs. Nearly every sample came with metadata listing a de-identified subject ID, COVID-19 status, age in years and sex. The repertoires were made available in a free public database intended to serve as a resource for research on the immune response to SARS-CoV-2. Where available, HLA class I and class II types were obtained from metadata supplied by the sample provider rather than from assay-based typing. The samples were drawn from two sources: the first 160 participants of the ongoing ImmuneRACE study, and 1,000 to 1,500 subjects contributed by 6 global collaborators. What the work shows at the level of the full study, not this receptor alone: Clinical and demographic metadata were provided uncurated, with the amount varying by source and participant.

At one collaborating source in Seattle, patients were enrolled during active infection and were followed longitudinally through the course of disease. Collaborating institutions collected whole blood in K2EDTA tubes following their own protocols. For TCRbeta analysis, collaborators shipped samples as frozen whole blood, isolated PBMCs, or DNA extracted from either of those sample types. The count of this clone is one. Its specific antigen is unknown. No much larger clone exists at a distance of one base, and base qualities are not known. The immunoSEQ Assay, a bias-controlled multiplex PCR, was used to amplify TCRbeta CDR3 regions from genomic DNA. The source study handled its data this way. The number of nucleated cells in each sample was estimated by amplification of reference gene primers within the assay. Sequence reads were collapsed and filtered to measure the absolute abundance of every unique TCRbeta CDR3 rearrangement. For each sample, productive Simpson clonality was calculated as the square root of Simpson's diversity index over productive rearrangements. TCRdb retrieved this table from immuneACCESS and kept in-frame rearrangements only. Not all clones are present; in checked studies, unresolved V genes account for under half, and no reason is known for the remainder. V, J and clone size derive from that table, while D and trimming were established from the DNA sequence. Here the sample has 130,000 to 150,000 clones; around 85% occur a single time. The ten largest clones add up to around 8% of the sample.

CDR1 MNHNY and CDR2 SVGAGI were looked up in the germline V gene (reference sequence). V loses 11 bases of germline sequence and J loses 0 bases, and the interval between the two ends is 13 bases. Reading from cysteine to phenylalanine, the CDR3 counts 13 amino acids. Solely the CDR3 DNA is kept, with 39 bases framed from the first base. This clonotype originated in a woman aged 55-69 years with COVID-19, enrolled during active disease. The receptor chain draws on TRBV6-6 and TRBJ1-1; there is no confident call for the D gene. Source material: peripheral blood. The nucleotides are TGTGCCTCCCCGGCGCGGATGAACACTGAAGCTTTCTTT. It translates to CASPARMNTEAFF.